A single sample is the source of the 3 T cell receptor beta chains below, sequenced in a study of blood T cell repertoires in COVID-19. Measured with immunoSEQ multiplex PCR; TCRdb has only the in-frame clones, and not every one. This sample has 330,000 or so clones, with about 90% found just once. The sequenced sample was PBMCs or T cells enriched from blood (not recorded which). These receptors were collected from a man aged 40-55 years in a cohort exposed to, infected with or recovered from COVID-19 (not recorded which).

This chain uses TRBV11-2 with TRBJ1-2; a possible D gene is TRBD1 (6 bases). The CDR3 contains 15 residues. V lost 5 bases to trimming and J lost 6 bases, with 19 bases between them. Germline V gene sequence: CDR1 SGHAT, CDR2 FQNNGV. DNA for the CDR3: TGTGCCAGCAGCCAGTTACAGGGAACTAATAATGGCTACACCTTC. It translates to CASSQLQGTNNGYTF.

CDR3 protein: CASSIGTSEAYEQYF. The CDR3 DNA reads as TGTGCCAGCAGCATAGGGACTAGCGAAGCCTACGAGCAGTACTTC. The chain uses TRBV5-6 and TRBJ2-7, with 10 positions matching TRBD2. The CDR3 is made up of 15 amino acids. The V and J ends lost 4 bases and 2 bases, in that order; junction bases with no gene match: 6. CDR1 and CDR2 (germline): SGHDT, YYEEEE.

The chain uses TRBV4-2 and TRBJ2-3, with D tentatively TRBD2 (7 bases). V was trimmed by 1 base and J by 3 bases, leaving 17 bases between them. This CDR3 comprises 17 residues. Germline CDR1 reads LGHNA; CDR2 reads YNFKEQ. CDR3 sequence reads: CASSQAFKRGGTDTQYF. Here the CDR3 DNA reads TGTGCCAGCAGCCAAGCGTTCAAGAGGGGGGGTACAGATACGCAGTATTTT.